The next 9 T cell receptor beta chains were all read from a single sample in a study of cytomegalovirus exposure and HLA in healthy donors. The PCR had 60 Vbeta and 13 Jbeta primers. Clones were sequenced by immunoSEQ multiplex PCR, and TCRdb holds only the in-frame ones, with some missing. The profile shows around 130,000 clones, approximately 8.8% of them singletons. The sample comprised PBMCs. The receptors come from a man aged 35 to 55 in good health and CMV-seronegative.

This clone was recorded a few times. This rearrangement joins TRBV10-1 to TRBJ1-3; D is uncertain. In germline, CDR1 is WNHNN, CDR2 SYGVQD (reference sequence). V was trimmed by 0 bases and J by 0 bases, leaving 6 bases between them. CDR3 size: 15 residues. As DNA, the CDR3 is TGCGCCAGCAGTGAGTCGGCCGTCTCTGGAAACACCATATATTTT. Its translation: CASSESAVSGNTIYF.

The chain recombines TRBV4-1 with TRBJ2-7; D remains unclear. The germline V and J ends were trimmed by 0 bases and 5 bases, with 11 bases remaining between them. The germline V gene has CDR1 MGHRA and CDR2 YSYEKL. This CDR3 has 14 amino acids. The CDR3 loop is CASSQDISLHEQYF. In DNA, the CDR3 is TGCGCCAGCAGCCAAGACATCTCACTCCACGAGCAGTACTTC.

Only a few counts were recorded for this clone. The V call is TRBV15, the J call TRBJ1-5; D is perhaps TRBD1 (5 bases). Germline V gives CDR1 LNHNV, CDR2 YYDKDF (reference sequence). This CDR3 contains 14 residues. V lost 11 bases, J lost 1 base, and 15 bases lay in between. The CDR3 DNA follows: TGTGCCTCCTATATTTCAGGGAGCAATCAGCCCCAGCATTTT. It is translated as CASYISGSNQPQHF.

The V and J genes are TRBV28 and TRBJ2-2; D uncertain. Looked up from germline, CDR1 is MDHEN and CDR2 is SYDVKM. The CDR3 spans 14 residues. The V end was cut by 3 bases, the J end by 3 bases, with 8 bases between. CDR3 coding DNA: TGTGCCAGCAGTTTGGAGCAAGACACCGGGGAGCTGTTTTTT. This translates into CASSLEQDTGELFF. The full variable domain, rest sourced from reference TRBV28 and TRBJ2-2, is DVKVTQSSRYLVKRTGEKVFLECVQDMDHENMFWYRQDPGLGLRLIYFSYDVKMKEKGDIPEGYSVSREKKERFSLILESASTNQTSMYLCASSLEQDTGELFFGEGSRLTVL.

This clone showed up just a few times. Here the CDR3 reads CASSPRTGGREPQHF. The CDR3 nucleotides read TGTGCCAGCAGCCCCCGGACAGGGGGCAGGGAGCCCCAGCATTTT. The rearrangement links TRBV7-2 to TRBJ1-5; 11 nucleotides agree with TRBD1. This CDR3 is built from 15 residues. V trimming: 5 bases; J trimming: 8 bases; junction bases outside the gene matches: 8. Germline V CDR1 and CDR2: SGHTA, FQGNSA.

This clone was detected a few times. J is TRBJ2-3 and V is TRBV18, with TRBD1 identical over 11 bases. With V trimmed by 3 bases and J by 4 bases, 3 bases remained unmatched. The germline gives CDR1 KGHSH, CDR2 LQKENI. This CDR3 region has 15 residues. The CDR3 nucleotides read TGTGCCAGCTCACCGGGGACAGGGGGATCAGATACGCAGTATTTT. Its translation: CASSPGTGGSDTQYF.

This clone has more than one count but fewer than ten. V usage is TRBV19 and J usage is TRBJ1-1, with 7 bases identical to TRBD1. CDR3 length: 17 residues. Unmatched junction bases numbered 11, after V lost 3 bases and J lost 1 base. Germline V gives CDR1 LNHDA, CDR2 SQIVND (reference sequence). The chain's CDR3 is CASSMDRFSRGNTEAFF. The CDR3 nucleotides are TGTGCCAGTAGTATGGACAGGTTTTCCCGGGGGAACACTGAAGCTTTCTTT.

Only a few counts were recorded for this clone. V is TRBV18 and J is TRBJ1-1; D is uncertain. CDR3 length: 15 amino acids. Germline V gene lookup returns CDR1 KGHSH and CDR2 LQKENI. Trimming stripped 6 bases from V and 5 bases from J, with 19 bases between. The CDR3 here is CASSTIWQVPTEAFF. The CDR3 coding sequence is TGTGCCAGCTCGACAATATGGCAGGTGCCGACTGAAGCTTTCTTT. The full variable domain, completed using reference TRBV18 and TRBJ1-1, is NAGVMQNPRHLVRRRGQEARLRCSPMKGHSHVYWYRQLPEEGLKFMVYLQKENIIDESGMPKERFSAEFPKEGPSILRIQQVVRGDSAAYFCASSTIWQVPTEAFFGQGTRLTVV.

The gene calls are TRBV7-9 and TRBJ2-5; 7 nucleotides align to TRBD1. This CDR3 comprises 15 residues. Germline V gene lookup returns CDR1 SEHNR and CDR2 FQNEAQ (reference sequence). J was trimmed by 5 bases and V by 3 bases; bases with no gene match: 9. The CDR3 protein is CASSFPTGAQETQYF. As DNA, the CDR3 is TGTGCCAGCAGCTTTCCAACAGGGGCCCAGGAGACCCAGTACTTC. Drawing the rest from reference TRBV7-9 and TRBJ2-5, the complete variable domain is DTGVSQNPRHKITKRGQNVTFRCDPISEHNRLYWYRQTLGQGPEFLTYFQNEAQLEKSRLLSDRFSAERPKGSFSTLEIQRTEQGDSAMYLCASSFPTGAQETQYFGPGTRLLVL.